This passage covers 3 T cell receptor beta chains from one sample sequenced in a study of T cell repertoires in ileal Crohn's disease. Profiling relied on immunoSEQ multiplex PCR, and the TCRdb table lists in-frame clones only, not all of them. This table holds over 14,000 clones, around three quarters found once. Sample: ileal tissue. The receptors come from an adult with Crohn's disease.

This chain uses TRBV7-2 with TRBJ1-6, with TRBD1 identical over 8 bases. V was clipped by 1 base and J by 7 bases; unmatched bases: 3. This CDR3 comprises 15 residues. In germline, CDR1 is SGHTA, CDR2 FQGNSA. CDR3 sequence reads: CASSLVDRANSPLHF. The CDR3 nucleotides are TGTGCCAGCAGCTTAGTGGACAGGGCGAATTCACCCCTCCACTTT.

The gene calls are TRBV29-1 and TRBJ2-6; the match to TRBD1 covers 10 bases. The V gene's germline CDR1 is SQVTM and CDR2 ANQGSEA. This CDR3 is built from 16 residues. V dropped 6 bases and J dropped 0; count of bases not matched to a gene: 5. The CDR3 region has the DNA TGCAGCGTAGTCCGGACAGGGGGCTCTGGGGCCAACGTCCTGACTTTC. Translation: CSVVRTGGSGANVLTF. Full variable domain (remainder filled in from reference TRBV29-1 and TRBJ2-6): SAVISQKPSRDICQRGTSLTIQCQVDSQVTMMFWYRQQPGQSLTLIATANQGSEATYESGFVIDKFPISRPNLTFSTLTVSNMSPEDSSIYLCSVVRTGGSGANVLTFGAGSRLTVL.

This chain connects TRBV27 to TRBJ1-4; D not certain. The CDR3 spans 14 residues. V was pared by 2 bases and J by 8 bases, with 12 bases between. Germline V gives CDR1 MNHEY, CDR2 SMNVEV (reference sequence). In nucleotides, the CDR3 is TGTGCCAGCAGTTTACGTCAATCAAGCGAAAAACTGTTTTTT. Translation gives CASSLRQSSEKLFF.